The present entry profiles one T cell receptor beta chain with its context. Its antigen is not known. These data come from a study of blood T cells in healthy people across ages. Findings of the study overall: The study found more naive CD4+ cells and higher diversity in long-lived than aged donors.

Alongside a J-beta primer mix, a sample-barcoded 5' primer served in a second PCR lasting about 7 to 11 cycles. TCRdb independently ran MiXCR on the 5' RACE reads; one entry per CDR3 protein. Seen here are roughly 1,800,000 distinct CDR3 sequences, around 50% observed once, and the top ten hold 2% to 2.5%. Germline V gene sequence: CDR1 LNHNV, CDR2 YYDKDF (reference sequence). V lost 0 bases, J lost 6 bases, and 17 bases lay in between. The CDR3 covers 16 residues. The sample comprised blood. The chain employs TRBV15 and TRBJ2-5; a weak D match, TRBD1 (5 bases). This clonotype was obtained from a woman in her thirties or forties in good health. The chain's CDR3 is CATSRDYSAQGKTQYF. In DNA, the CDR3 is TGTGCCACCAGCAGAGATTACAGCGCGCAGGGAAAGACCCAGTACTTC.